This entry lists 4 T cell receptor beta chains sequenced from one sample in a study of blood T cell repertoires in COVID-19. The protocol was immunoSEQ multiplex PCR, while the TCRdb copy is restricted to in-frame clones and leaves out a portion. The data show 180,000 or so clones, with about 85% seen just once and almost 5% held by the top ten. The sample consisted of peripheral blood. These receptors were collected from an elderly woman with acute or convalescent COVID-19.

The rearrangement joins TRBV3-1 (or the pseudogene TRBV3-2) to TRBJ2-6; 11 bases agree with TRBD1. The CDR3 is made up of 16 amino acids. The germline gives CDR1 LGHDT, CDR2 YNNKEL (reference sequence). J lost 3 bases, V lost 6 bases, and 4 bases had no gene match. The CDR3 DNA reads as TGTGCCAGCAGAGGGACAGGGGGTCGTGGGGCCAACGTCCTGACTTTC. The encoded protein is CASRGTGGRGANVLTF.

This rearrangement joins TRBV29-1 to TRBJ1-1; D perhaps matches TRBD1 (5 bases). The CDR3 sequence is 14 residues long. From germline, CDR1 is SQVTM and CDR2 ANQGSEA. V lost 7 bases, J lost 0 bases, and 15 bases lay in between. CDR3: CSAGPGRVNTEAFF. The CDR3 DNA reads TGCAGCGCTGGTCCTGGCAGGGTGAACACTGAAGCTTTCTTT.

This sequence joins TRBV30 and TRBJ1-2, with 8 bases aligning to TRBD1. The germline V gene encodes CDR1 GTSNPN and CDR2 SVGIG (reference sequence). CDR3 length: 14 amino acids. V lost 4 bases, J lost 8 bases, and 12 bases stayed unmatched. CDR3 in amino acids: CAWNQGRGLEGYTF. CDR3 DNA sequence: TGTGCCTGGAACCAGGGCAGGGGGCTGGAGGGCTACACCTTC. Filled out from reference TRBV30 and TRBJ1-2, the complete variable domain reads SQTIHQWPATLVQPVGSPLSLECTVEGTSNPNLYWYRQAAGRGLQLLFYSVGIGQISSEVPQNLSASRPQDRQFILSSKKLLLSDSGFYLCAWNQGRGLEGYTFGSGTRLTVV.

The V gene is TRBV19, the J gene TRBJ1-1; D may be TRBD1 (6 bases). This CDR3 region has 15 residues. V was pared by 6 bases and J by 0 bases, with 14 bases between. Germline CDR1 and CDR2: LNHDA and SQIVND (reference sequence). CDR3 in amino acids: CASRDHRDMNTEAFF. In nucleotides, the CDR3 is TGTGCCAGTAGGGACCACAGGGACATGAACACTGAAGCTTTCTTT.